This TCR beta chain came from a study of cytomegalovirus exposure and HLA in healthy donors. CDR1 and CDR2 (germline): SGHRS, YFSETQ. Trimming cost V 3 bases and J 0 bases, with 10 bases left between them. The CDR3 extends over 15 amino acids. PCR used 60 Vbeta primers and 13 Jbeta primers. The repertoire was sequenced with immunoSEQ multiplex PCR; TCRdb's copy has only in-frame clones and lacks some. The repertoire includes some 200,000 clones, about 90% of them detected once, and around 0.21% sits in the top ten. On this clone itself: What it binds is unknown.

Study-wide points: The study listed 150 to 200 cytomegalovirus-associated TCR beta chains. An Asian-associated ancestry cluster reportedly showed fewer N-insertions than the roughly 600-donor mean in a later analysis. For most TCR sequences rarity was the rule, although some public TCRs occurred in many donors.

Sequenced: PBMCs. The clonotype originates from a girl less than two years old in good health and CMV-seronegative. V gene TRBV5-1 combines with J gene TRBJ1-3, with a weak D call TRBD1 (5 bases). CDR3 nucleotide sequence: TGCGCCAGCAGCTGGGGGGGGAGCTCTGGAAACACCATATATTTT. As protein: CASSWGGSSGNTIYF.